Presented here are 8 T cell receptor beta chains from one specimen sequenced in a study of regulatory T cells in long-lasting Graves disease (dated by TCRdb to 2020 to 2023). Library creation used multiplex PCR. Sequencing was performed on an Illumina HiSeq 4000. TCR beta libraries were built with iRepertoire HTBI primers and Arm-PCR amplification of CDR3 regions. Using fastp trimming at Q25 and MiXCR clonotype assembly, TCRdb reanalyzed the public sequencing data and kept in-frame beta chains. Rows with a matching CDR3 protein are joined into one entry that keeps the most common DNA and genes. The sample table holds a few hundred thousand distinct CDR3 sequences, of which around 20% were seen once. The ten largest clones take up roughly three fifths of the sample. In light of the paper, this sample's time point label describes: persistent/refractory GD, antithyroid drugs over 5 years with positive TRAb. For both TCR sequencing and RNA sequencing, RNA was extracted from PBMCs using TRIzol.

The specimen comprised peripheral blood mononuclear cells (PBMCs), sampled when the disease was refractory, from a patient treated with antithyroid drugs. All receptors come from a female donor with Graves disease.

This clonotype has ten or more counts. The chain employs TRBV6-1 and TRBJ1-2; D is ambiguous. Germline CDR1 and CDR2: MNHNS and SASEGT. The CDR3 consists of 13 residues. Trimming left V 2 bases short and J 0 bases short, with 4 bases between. DNA for the CDR3: TGTGCCAGCAGTGAACAAGCTAACTATGGCTACACCTTC. Translating it yields CASSEQANYGYTF.

The V and J genes are TRBV4-3 and TRBJ2-7; 7 bases fit TRBD1. The CDR3 has 15 amino acids. In germline, CDR1 is LGHNA, CDR2 YSLEER. Trimming cost V 0 bases and J 4 bases; bases outside gene matches: 6. The chain's CDR3 is CASSQEFDRDYEQYF. As DNA, the CDR3 is TGCGCCAGCAGCCAAGAGTTTGACAGGGATTACGAGCAGTACTTC.

This clonotype was seen at least ten times. The chain has TRBV2 and TRBJ2-5; no clear D. The CDR3 has 13 amino acids. Germline V gene lookup returns CDR1 SNHLY and CDR2 FYNNEI. V was clipped by 6 bases and J by 2 bases, with 10 bases between them. The CDR3 reads CASSWPEQETQYF. In DNA form, the CDR3 reads TGTGCCAGCAGCTGGCCCGAGCAAGAGACCCAGTACTTC.

This clonotype was counted many times. The chain carries TRBV20-1 and TRBJ2-7; D unclear. V lost 5 bases to trimming and J lost 0 bases, with 5 bases between them. The CDR3 runs to 11 residues. Germline V lookup: CDR1 DFQATT, CDR2 SNEGSKA (reference sequence). As DNA, the CDR3 is TGCAGTGCTCCTTCCTCCTACGAGCAGTACTTC. Residues: CSAPSSYEQYF.

This clonotype has ten or more counts. This chain connects TRBV20-1 to TRBJ1-2; 7 nucleotides match TRBD1. Unmatched junction bases numbered 12, after V lost 3 bases and J lost 5 bases. CDR1 DFQATT and CDR2 SNEGSKA come from the germline V gene (reference sequence). The CDR3 spans 15 residues. CDR3 DNA: TGCAGTGCTAGCGCTAATCGGGACAGACTATATGGCTACACCTTC. Protein product: CSASANRDRLYGYTF.

V usage is TRBV6-6 and J usage is TRBJ2-7; no definite D call. The V and J ends lost 0 bases and 0 bases respectively, with 6 bases between them. Looked up from germline, CDR1 is MNHNY and CDR2 is SVGAGI (reference sequence). The CDR3 loop spans 14 amino acids. The CDR3, as DNA: TGTGCCAGCAGTTACTCGCACAGCTCCTACGAGCAGTACTTC. This sequence encodes CASSYSHSSYEQYF.

Worth noting for this clonotype: A much larger clone sits a single nucleotide away, making a read error possible. This chain links TRBV28 with TRBJ2-2, with D possibly being TRBD2 (5 bases). CDR3 length: 12 amino acids. Per germline, CDR1 MDHEN and CDR2 SYDVKM. The CDR3 is CASSFRTGELVF. The CDR3 nucleotides are TGTGCCAGCAGTTTCAGAACCGGGGAGCTGGTTTTT.

This clonotype was detected once. This sequence joins TRBV4-3 and TRBJ1-2; no reliable D call. V was clipped by 0 bases and J by 0 bases, with 17 bases between them. The CDR3 consists of 18 residues. The germline CDR1 and CDR2 sequences are LGHNA and YSLEER. CDR3 sequence: CASSQDRAVARANYGYTF. CDR3 nucleotide sequence: TGCGCCAGCAGCCAAGATCGGGCAGTAGCTCGAGCTAACTATGGCTACACCTTC.